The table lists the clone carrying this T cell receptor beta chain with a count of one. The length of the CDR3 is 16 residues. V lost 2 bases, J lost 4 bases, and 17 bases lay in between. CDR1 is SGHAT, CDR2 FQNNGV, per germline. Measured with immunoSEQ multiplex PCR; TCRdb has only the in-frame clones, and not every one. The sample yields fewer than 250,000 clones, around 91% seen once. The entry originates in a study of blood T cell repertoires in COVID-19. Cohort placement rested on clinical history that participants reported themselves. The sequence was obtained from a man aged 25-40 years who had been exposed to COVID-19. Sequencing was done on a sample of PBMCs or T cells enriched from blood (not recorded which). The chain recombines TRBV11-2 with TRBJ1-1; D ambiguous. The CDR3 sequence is CASSLRTLEGGTEAFF. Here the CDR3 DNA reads TGTGCCAGCAGCTTAAGGACTCTTGAGGGTGGCACTGAAGCTTTCTTT.